Each of the 28 T cell receptor beta chains below was sequenced from the same sample in a study of breast tumors, draining lymph nodes, adjacent tissues. Samples came from axillary lymph nodes draining the breast cancer. TCRdb itself ran the multiplex PCR reads through MiXCR, one entry per CDR3 protein. The sample carries fewer than 90,000 distinct CDR3 sequences, approximately 28% recorded once. Material: axillary lymph node tissue. The receptors were gathered from a female donor with breast cancer. Some clones in this sample may be carry-over from other donors' samples.

This clonotype was seen repeatedly, ten times or more. The rearrangement links TRBV18 to TRBJ2-1; TRBD2 matches at 8 bases. The V segment lost 0 bases and the J segment 10 bases; nucleotides outside the gene matches: 5. This CDR3 spans 14 amino acids. Germline assignment: CDR1 KGHSH and CDR2 LQKENI. CDR3 nucleotides: TGTGCCAGCTCACCACCCGAGACTAGCGCAGAGCAGTTCTTC. Translating gives CASSPPETSAEQFF.

Ten or more counts support this clonotype. J is TRBJ1-4 and V is TRBV30; 8 positions agree with TRBD1. V gave up 4 bases and J gave up 6 bases; unmatched junction bases: 1. The germline gives CDR1 GTSNPN, CDR2 SVGIG (reference sequence). CDR3 length: 12 amino acids. The CDR3 region has the DNA TGTGCCTGGAACAGGGGGGATGAAAAACTGTTTTTT. It yields the protein CAWNRGDEKLFF.

This clonotype showed up many times. The V gene is TRBV9, the J gene TRBJ2-1; 14 bases map to TRBD2. The trim removed 3 bases at V and 8 bases at J, leaving 4 bases unmatched. Germline-derived CDR1 and CDR2 are SGDLS and YYNGEE. This CDR3 region has 15 residues. In DNA form, the CDR3 reads TGTGCCAGCAGCGCCGGACTAGCGGGAGGATATGAGCAGTTCTTC. As protein: CASSAGLAGGYEQFF.

Regarding this clonotype: Germline is not matched at one junction end, which may reflect a read error. The chain joins TRBV5-6 to TRBJ2-7; D not certain. CDR1 is SGHDT and CDR2 is YYEEEE in the germline V gene. This CDR3 comprises 11 residues. For the CDR3, the DNA is TGTGCCAGCAGCGTGGCTTCCGAGCAGTATTTC. This translates into CASSVASEQYF.

The chain couples TRBV7-9 to TRBJ2-7; D call uncertain. Germline CDR1 is SEHNR and CDR2 is FQNEAQ (reference sequence). This CDR3 is 13 amino acids long. The V gene lost 8 bases and the J gene lost 4 bases, with 15 bases spanning the gap. CDR3 DNA: TGTGCCAGCCGGCAGTGGCTGTCTTACGAGCAGTACTTC. Protein product: CASRQWLSYEQYF.

The sample holds a few counts of this clonotype. A read error may be the cause here, since a much bigger clone is one base away. V is TRBV20-1 and J is TRBJ2-1, with 9 bases identical to TRBD1. The CDR3 length is 12 residues. CDR1 is DFQATT and CDR2 is SNEGSKA in the germline V gene (reference sequence). The CDR3 coding sequence is TGCAGTGCGTGGGACAGGGTCAATGAGCCGTTCTTC. Protein product: CSAWDRVNEPFF.

The sample holds many counts of this clonotype. The rearrangement uses TRBV24-1 and TRBJ1-1; D remains ambiguous. CDR3 length equals 11 residues. Trimming removed 3 bases from V and 10 bases from J, with 8 bases in between. Germline CDR1 is KGHDR and CDR2 is SFDVKD. CDR3 DNA: TGTGCCACCAGTGATAATCTGCGAGCTTTCTTT. As protein: CATSDNLRAFF.

This clonotype was picked up many times. The chain couples TRBV30 to TRBJ1-6; D may be TRBD1 (6 bases). The CDR3 contains 12 residues. The V end was cut by 5 bases, the J end by 7 bases, with 9 bases between. Germline V gives CDR1 GTSNPN, CDR2 SVGIG (reference sequence). CDR3 nucleotides: TGTGCCTGGGGGGGCAGGAATTCACCCCTCCACTTT. Translated, it gives CAWGGRNSPLHF.

The chain joins TRBV7-3 to TRBJ2-2, with D unclear. This CDR3 comprises 14 residues. Germline V gene lookup returns CDR1 SGHTA and CDR2 FQGTGA. Trimming removed 0 bases at V and 8 bases at J, with 10 bases between. The CDR3 region is CASSLTNSEGELFF. The CDR3, as DNA: TGTGCCAGCAGCTTAACGAACTCGGAAGGGGAGCTGTTTTTT.

The table lists this clonotype with many counts. This chain links TRBV6-5 with TRBJ2-7; D is undetermined. Trimming took off 4 bases at V and 0 bases at J, with 10 bases between the two ends. Germline V lookup: CDR1 MNHEY, CDR2 SVGAGI. The CDR3 totals 14 residues. The CDR3 nucleotides read TGTGCCAGCAGTTTCACAGTGAGCTCCTACGAGCAGTACTTC. The encoded protein is CASSFTVSSYEQYF.

In its sample, this clonotype was seen many times. The chain combines TRBV4-1 with TRBJ1-6, with D hard to call. V was pared by 1 base and J by 10 bases, with 11 bases between. Germline CDR1 reads MGHRA; CDR2 reads YSYEKL. The CDR3 consists of 14 residues. The CDR3 sequence: CASSQGFQKSPLHF. The CDR3, as DNA: TGCGCCAGCAGCCAAGGATTTCAGAAGTCACCCCTCCACTTT.

This chain uses TRBV5-1 with TRBJ2-7; TRBD2 aligns across 9 bases. The DNA end lines up better with TRBJ2-1; the J call may be wrong. The CDR3 is 15 amino acids. CDR1 is SGHRS and CDR2 is YFSETQ in the germline V gene. The CDR3 coding sequence is TGCGCCAGCAGCACCTTAGCGGGAGTTCGCAATGAGCAGTTCTTC. Translation: CASSTLAGVRNEQFF.

The chain combines TRBV12-3 or TRBV12-4 with TRBJ2-5; 10 bases are a match to TRBD1. Trimming cost V 7 bases and J 4 bases; bases outside gene matches: 9. The CDR3 consists of 15 residues. CDR3 region: CASNSGGDRGETQYF. CDR3 DNA: TGTGCCAGCAACAGTGGGGGGGACAGGGGAGAGACCCAGTACTTC.

In this sample, this clonotype turned up many times. V is TRBV4-3 and J is TRBJ1-6, with D hard to call. The CDR3 totals 15 residues. Per the germline V gene, CDR1 is LGHNA and CDR2 is YSLEER. V lost 5 bases and J lost 2, with 10 bases in between. The CDR3 loop is CASSNVPAYNSPLHF. The CDR3 DNA reads as TGCGCCAGCAGCAATGTGCCAGCCTATAATTCACCCCTCCACTTT.

This clonotype was seen ten or more times. V usage is TRBV6-2 or TRBV6-3 and J usage is TRBJ2-2, with D hard to call. The CDR3 spans 11 residues. Looked up from germline, CDR1 is MNHEY and CDR2 is SVGEGT. Between the trimmed V and J ends, which lost 1 base and 8 bases, there was a span of 2 bases. The CDR3 sequence is CASSYWGELFF. CDR3 nucleotide sequence: TGTGCCAGCAGTTACTGGGGGGAGCTGTTTTTT.

This rearrangement joins TRBV5-4 to TRBJ2-2, with D possibly being TRBD1 or TRBD2 (5 bases each). V lost 3 bases, J lost 3 bases, and 9 bases lay in between. The CDR3 is 14 residues long. The germline V gene has CDR1 SGHNT and CDR2 YYREEE (reference sequence). The CDR3 protein is CASSSVGDTGELFF. DNA for the CDR3: TGTGCCAGCAGCTCCGTGGGGGACACCGGGGAGCTGTTTTTT.

The V and J genes are TRBV6-2 or TRBV6-3 and TRBJ1-1; TRBD1 agrees at 9 bases. The CDR3 totals 15 residues. Germline values: CDR1 MNHEY, CDR2 SVGEGT. V trimming: 2 bases; J trimming: 1 base; junction bases outside the gene matches: 2. CDR3 coding DNA: TGTGCCAGCAGTTACGGGGGACAGGGGAACACTGAAGCTTTCTTT. Residues: CASSYGGQGNTEAFF.

Details on this clonotype: This may be a read error: a much more frequent sequence differs by one nucleotide. This rearrangement joins TRBV12-3 or TRBV12-4 to TRBJ2-3; tentative D call: TRBD2 (5 bases). This CDR3 has 13 residues. The CDR3: CAGSLDVRGTQYF. The CDR3 DNA sequence: TGTGCCGGCAGTTTAGACGTACGGGGTACGCAGTATTTT.

This clonotype was observed once. The chain carries TRBV7-3 and TRBJ2-2, with TRBD1 matching over 9 bases. V gave up 3 bases and J gave up 7 bases; unmatched junction bases: 6. The CDR3 covers 15 residues. Germline assignment: CDR1 SGHTA and CDR2 FQGTGA. The CDR3 DNA reads TGTGCCAGCAGCTTGATGGGACAGGGAGTCGGGGAGCTGTTTTTT. Translated, it gives CASSLMGQGVGELFF.

This chain connects TRBV19 to TRBJ1-1; D might be TRBD1 (5 bases). The CDR3 sequence is 16 residues long. The germline gives CDR1 LNHDA, CDR2 SQIVND (reference sequence). V was pared by 5 bases and J by 0 bases, with 16 bases between. In DNA, the CDR3 is TGTGCCAGTAGTGTCAGGGTTGGGAGCCTGAACACTGAAGCTTTCTTT. Encoded protein: CASSVRVGSLNTEAFF.

This clonotype was seen ten or more times. V and J are TRBV30 and TRBJ1-5; D might be TRBD1 (6 bases). The CDR3 runs 14 residues. Trimming cost V 1 base and J 7 bases, with 14 bases left between them. Germline values: CDR1 GTSNPN, CDR2 SVGIG (reference sequence). CDR3 nucleotides: TGTGCCTGGAGTGAACCGGGACACGGGCAGCCCCAGCATTTT. Translated: CAWSEPGHGQPQHF.

To note about this clonotype: One base away lies a much larger clone, so this may be a sequencing read error. This chain connects TRBV20-1 to TRBJ2-1, with 11 nucleotides matching TRBD2. CDR1 is DFQATT and CDR2 is SNEGSKA in the germline V gene (reference sequence). The CDR3 length is 14 residues. In nucleotides, the CDR3 is TGCAGTGCGCCGGGGACTAGCGGTTACACTGAGCAGTTCTTC. This gives the protein CSAPGTSGYTEQFF.

This clonotype was seen repeatedly, ten times or more. V and J are TRBV5-8 and TRBJ2-7; 7 nucleotides agree with TRBD1. The CDR3 has 13 residues. Trimming removed 9 bases from V and 1 base from J; junction bases left unmatched: 7. Germline V gene data show CDR1 as SGHTS and CDR2 as YDEGEE. In DNA form, the CDR3 reads TGTGCCACCAACGGGGACAGATCCTACGAGCAGTACTTC. Encoded protein: CATNGDRSYEQYF.

This clonotype was counted ten times or more. J is TRBJ2-7 and V is TRBV7-2, with a tentative D call TRBD2 (5 bases). This CDR3 is built from 14 residues. Between the trimmed V and J ends, which lost 1 base and 0 bases, there was a span of 7 bases. Germline V gives CDR1 SGHTA, CDR2 FQGNSA. Here the CDR3 reads CASSLVEASYEQYF. For the CDR3, the DNA is TGTGCCAGCAGCTTAGTGGAGGCCTCCTACGAGCAGTACTTC.

This clonotype was observed many times. The chain is built from TRBV4-2 and TRBJ2-2; 11 nucleotides line up with TRBD1. CDR3 size: 15 residues. Trimming at V came to 5 bases and at J to 7 bases, leaving 6 bases not matched to a gene. From germline, CDR1 is LGHNA and CDR2 YNFKEQ. CDR3 DNA sequence: TGTGCCAGCAGCGCGGGGACAGGGGGAGGCGGGGAGCTGTTTTTT. Its protein product is CASSAGTGGGGELFF.

This clonotype has ten or more counts. This rearrangement joins TRBV5-1 to TRBJ2-1; 7 nucleotides line up with TRBD1. Germline V gives CDR1 SGHRS, CDR2 YFSETQ. V shed 4 bases and J 8 bases; nucleotides not matched to a gene: 9. This CDR3 has 14 amino acids. The CDR3 coding sequence is TGCGCCAGCAGCCCGACGACAGGGCTGGATGAGCAGTTCTTC. Residues: CASSPTTGLDEQFF.

This clonotype was seen repeatedly, ten times or more. This sequence may be a read error, since a much larger clone differs from it by one base. The chain carries TRBV5-4 and TRBJ1-2; D remains unclear. Germline lookup yields CDR1 SGHNT and CDR2 YYREEE (reference sequence). Trimming cost V 5 bases and J 4 bases, with 12 bases left between them. The length of the CDR3 is 13 residues. CDR3 sequence reads: CASSIADTYGYTF. In DNA form, the CDR3 reads TGTGCCAGCAGTATTGCTGATACCTATGGCTACACCTTC.

Note on this clonotype: A much larger clone lies a single base off, so this may be a read error. The chain employs TRBV28 and TRBJ2-7; a weak D match, TRBD1 (6 bases). The CDR3 is 14 amino acids. CDR1 is MDHEN and CDR2 is SYDVKM in the germline V gene. The CDR3 bases are TGTGCCAGCAGCCCCCCAGGGGTAACCTACGGGCAGTACTTC. This codes for CASSPPGVTYGQYF.